This T cell receptor (beta chain) was observed in a study of T cell responses to AZD1222 COVID-19 vaccine. General observations from the study: Spike-spanning, vaccine-associated CD4 TCRs were dominant at 160-218 and 743-854.

TCRdb's copy holds only in-frame clones and misses some; the assay was immunoSEQ multiplex PCR. The sample carries about 110,000 clones, roughly 90% recorded once. Turning to this clone: Its antigen is undetermined.

Germline V gene lookup returns CDR1 MNHEY and CDR2 SVGAGI. V lost 8 bases and J lost 3; bases outside the gene matches: 3. The CDR3 spans 13 residues. Sample: peripheral blood, taken on day 0 of MenACWY control vaccination. This chain connects TRBV6-5 to TRBJ2-1, with 8 bases identical to TRBD2. This receptor was taken from an adult in good health. CDR3 nucleotides: TGTGCCAGCTCGGCGGGGGGCTACAATGAGCAGTTCTTC. This gives the protein CASSAGGYNEQFF.